These 21 T cell receptor beta chains originate from one sample sequenced in a study of cytomegalovirus exposure and HLA in healthy donors. The data were produced by immunoSEQ multiplex PCR, yet TCRdb's version contains in-frame clones alone and is incomplete. Of around 75,000 clones detected, around four fifths appear once; the ten largest clones hold about 3%. Input material: PBMCs. These receptors originate from a man in his thirties or forties in good health and CMV-seronegative.

The chain recombines TRBV6-6 with TRBJ1-1, with 8 bases fitting TRBD1. J gave up 5 bases and V 6 bases, and 2 bases lay outside the gene matches. The CDR3 is 12 amino acids. Germline-derived CDR1 and CDR2 are MNHNY and SVGAGI (reference sequence). The CDR3 loop is CASSRQGTEAFF. The CDR3 coding sequence is TGTGCCAGCAGCCGACAGGGGACTGAAGCTTTCTTT.

This chain links TRBV6-6 with TRBJ2-1; D may be TRBD1 (6 bases). This CDR3 is 14 amino acids long. Germline loops: CDR1 MNHNY, CDR2 SVGAGI (reference sequence). V lost 2 bases and J 6 bases, leaving 11 bases between the germline ends. The CDR3 DNA is TGTGCCAGCAGTTACACCCAGGGGCCCAATGAGCAGTTCTTC. Translation: CASSYTQGPNEQFF.

This clone has a single count. J is TRBJ1-2 and V is TRBV28, with 10 bases fitting TRBD1. Germline V lookup: CDR1 MDHEN, CDR2 SYDVKM. The CDR3 covers 13 residues. The V and J ends lost 3 bases and 6 bases, in that order; junction bases with no gene match: 1. The CDR3 reads CASSLGTGDGYTF. The CDR3 DNA is TGTGCCAGCAGTTTGGGGACAGGGGATGGCTACACCTTC.

The chain couples TRBV18 to TRBJ2-5, with TRBD1 as a possible D gene (6 bases). V was clipped by 2 bases and J by 4 bases, with 11 bases between them. CDR3 length: 14 amino acids. Germline V gene lookup returns CDR1 KGHSH and CDR2 LQKENI. The chain's CDR3 is CASSPNQGRETQYF. In DNA form, the CDR3 reads TGTGCCAGCTCACCAAATCAGGGGCGAGAGACCCAGTACTTC.

This sequence joins TRBV15 and TRBJ1-2, with 7 bases lining up with TRBD1. CDR3 length: 17 amino acids. The V and J ends lost 4 bases and 3 bases, in that order; junction bases with no gene match: 14. Germline V gives CDR1 LNHNV, CDR2 YYDKDF (reference sequence). The CDR3 DNA is TGTGCCACCAGCAACGACAGGGTTTTTAGCGAGTACTATGGCTACACCTTC. Its protein product is CATSNDRVFSEYYGYTF.

The chain employs TRBV5-1 and TRBJ1-4, with 7 bases matching TRBD1. Germline CDR1 and CDR2: SGHRS and YFSETQ. The CDR3 is 14 residues long. The junction had 7 bases not matched to a gene; V was cut back by 4 bases and J by 7 bases. CDR3 residues: CASSQLAGGEKLFF. The CDR3 nucleotides read TGCGCCAGCAGCCAGCTGGCAGGGGGTGAAAAACTGTTTTTT. The entire variable domain, with the rest obtained from reference TRBV5-1 and TRBJ1-4, is as follows: KAGVTQTPRYLIKTRGQQVTLSCSPISGHRSVSWYQQTPGQGLQFLFEYFSETQRNKGNFPGRFSGRQFSNSRSEMNVSTLELGDSALYLCASSQLAGGEKLFFGSGTQLSVL.

The chain is built from TRBV11-3 and TRBJ2-3; tentative D call: TRBD2 (5 bases). The CDR3 is made up of 13 amino acids. V lost 5 bases to trimming and J lost 6 bases, with 12 bases between them. Germline CDR1 SGHNT, CDR2 YENEEA. The CDR3 DNA reads as TGTGCCAGCAGCGGGAACCCGGGGGATACGCAGTATTTT. This sequence encodes CASSGNPGDTQYF.

This clone has only a few counts. This chain joins TRBV4-1 and TRBJ2-1, with D maybe TRBD2 (5 bases). Germline CDR1 reads MGHRA; CDR2 reads YSYEKL. The CDR3 is made up of 14 amino acids. The V end was cut by 5 bases, the J end by 0 bases, with 8 bases between. CDR3: CASSSTSSYNEQFF. CDR3 DNA: TGCGCCAGCAGCTCAACTAGCTCCTACAATGAGCAGTTCTTC.

The chain combines TRBV6-1 with TRBJ2-1; D is unresolved. Germline CDR1 MNHNS, CDR2 SASEGT. V was pared by 2 bases and J by 6 bases, with 17 bases between. The CDR3 runs to 16 residues. The CDR3 loop is CASSERRIPRGNEQFF. The CDR3 DNA reads as TGTGCCAGCAGTGAACGTAGGATCCCCCGAGGCAATGAGCAGTTCTTC.

The chain couples TRBV29-1 to TRBJ2-1; the D is unclear. This CDR3 is 14 amino acids long. From germline, CDR1 is SQVTM and CDR2 ANQGSEA. The V and J ends lost 5 bases and 2 bases respectively, with 13 bases between them. Here the CDR3 DNA reads TGCAGCGTTCCCGACACTCTCACCTACAATGAGCAGTTCTTC. Translating gives CSVPDTLTYNEQFF.

The rearrangement links TRBV9 to TRBJ1-2; a possible D gene is TRBD1 (5 bases). Trimming removed 4 bases from V and 1 base from J, with 14 bases in between. Germline V gene lookup returns CDR1 SGDLS and CDR2 YYNGEE. The CDR3 totals 15 residues. In DNA form, the CDR3 reads TGTGCCAGCAGCCAATACGGACAATTTAACTATGGCTACACCTTC. Its translation is CASSQYGQFNYGYTF. Variable domain in full (rest from reference TRBV9 and TRBJ1-2): DSGVTQTPKHLITATGQRVTLRCSPRSGDLSVYWYQQSLDQGLQFLIQYYNGEERAKGNILERFSAQQFPDLHSELNLSSLELGDSALYFCASSQYGQFNYGYTFGSGTRLTVV.

The chain links TRBV5-5 to TRBJ1-3; D is perhaps TRBD1 (6 bases). Germline values: CDR1 SGHKS, CDR2 YYEKEE (reference sequence). Trimming took 3 bases from V and 2 from J, leaving 9 bases between them. This CDR3 is 14 amino acids long. In nucleotides, the CDR3 is TGTGCCAGCAGCTCTACAGGGACTGGAAACACCATATATTTT. Amino acids: CASSSTGTGNTIYF.

This sequence joins TRBV30 and TRBJ2-2, with 7 bases matching TRBD2. The V segment lost 2 bases and the J segment 1 base; nucleotides outside the gene matches: 4. CDR1 and CDR2 from the germline V gene are GTSNPN and SVGIG (reference sequence). This CDR3 region has 15 residues. The CDR3 coding sequence is TGTGCCTGGAGTAACTGGGGGGGGAACACCGGGGAGCTGTTTTTT. This sequence encodes CAWSNWGGNTGELFF.

This clone was observed a single time. The chain uses TRBV11-3 and TRBJ1-1; 7 bases match TRBD1. The CDR3 covers 16 residues. V trimming: 5 bases; J trimming: 0 bases; junction bases outside the gene matches: 9. CDR1 and CDR2 (germline): SGHNT, YENEEA. CDR3 bases: TGTGCCAGCAGCCCCGGGACAGCTACTTTGAACACTGAAGCTTTCTTT. This gives the protein CASSPGTATLNTEAFF. The full variable domain, in which reference TRBV11-3 and TRBJ1-1 provide the parts outside the CDR3, is EAGVVQSPRYKIIEKKQPVAFWCNPISGHNTLYWYLQNLGQGPELLIRYENEEAVDDSQLPKDRFSAERLKGVDSTLKIQPAELGDSAVYLCASSPGTATLNTEAFFGQGTRLTVV.

This clone was observed a single time. The V gene is TRBV7-9, the J gene TRBJ1-5; D ambiguous. This CDR3 comprises 15 residues. Trimming pared 1 base from V and 6 bases from J, leaving 13 bases between. CDR1 and CDR2 from the germline V gene are SEHNR and FQNEAQ (reference sequence). This chain's CDR3 is CASSLESGRGQPQHF. CDR3 DNA sequence: TGTGCCAGCAGCTTAGAGAGCGGTCGGGGTCAGCCCCAGCATTTT.

The genes are TRBV27 and TRBJ2-5; a weak D match, TRBD1 (5 bases). This CDR3 is 13 amino acids long. Germline CDR1 reads MNHEY; CDR2 reads SMNVEV (reference sequence). Trimming cost V 8 bases and J 5 bases, with 15 bases left between them. CDR3 sequence (DNA): TGTGCCAGCGGGGCGGTCGGAGTGGAGACCCAGTACTTC. As protein: CASGAVGVETQYF.

The chain uses TRBV5-4 and TRBJ1-1, with D uncertain. The V and J ends lost 0 bases and 5 bases respectively, with 8 bases between them. This CDR3 has 13 residues. Germline V lookup: CDR1 SGHNT, CDR2 YYREEE (reference sequence). The CDR3 reads CASSLETGTEAFF. DNA for the CDR3: TGTGCCAGCAGCTTGGAGACGGGGACTGAAGCTTTCTTT.

The V gene is TRBV15, the J gene TRBJ1-5; 8 nucleotides line up with TRBD1. V was clipped by 2 bases and J by 5 bases; unmatched bases: 2. The CDR3 loop spans 14 amino acids. Germline CDR1 and CDR2: LNHNV and YYDKDF (reference sequence). The CDR3 protein is CATSRSGGHQPQHF. The DNA for the CDR3 is TGTGCCACCAGCAGATCAGGGGGCCATCAGCCCCAGCATTTT.

Written as DNA, the CDR3 is TGTGCCAGCAGTGACAATCCCGGGCCGGGAAAGGATGAGCAGTTCTTC. Protein: CASSDNPGPGKDEQFF. V usage is TRBV6-4 and J usage is TRBJ2-1; possible D gene TRBD2, 5 bases. The CDR3 covers 16 residues. Trimming pared 2 bases from V and 8 bases from J, leaving 19 bases between. Germline loops: CDR1 MRHNA, CDR2 SNTAGT.

This chain joins TRBV11-3 and TRBJ2-5, with 8 bases lining up with TRBD1. V gave up 5 bases and J gave up 5 bases; unmatched junction bases: 10. Looked up from germline, CDR1 is SGHNT and CDR2 is YENEEA. The CDR3 extends over 15 amino acids. The CDR3 nucleotides read TGTGCCAGCAGCCTAAATACAGGGGGGCAGGAGACCCAGTACTTC. Its protein product is CASSLNTGGQETQYF.

This sequence joins TRBV18 and TRBJ2-7, with 8 bases lining up with TRBD1. This CDR3 spans 14 amino acids. The ends lost 0 bases at V and 7 bases at J; junction bases unmatched: 5. Germline values: CDR1 KGHSH, CDR2 LQKENI. The CDR3 protein is CASSPPNRGREQYF. CDR3 bases: TGTGCCAGCTCACCACCGAACAGGGGGAGAGAGCAGTACTTC.